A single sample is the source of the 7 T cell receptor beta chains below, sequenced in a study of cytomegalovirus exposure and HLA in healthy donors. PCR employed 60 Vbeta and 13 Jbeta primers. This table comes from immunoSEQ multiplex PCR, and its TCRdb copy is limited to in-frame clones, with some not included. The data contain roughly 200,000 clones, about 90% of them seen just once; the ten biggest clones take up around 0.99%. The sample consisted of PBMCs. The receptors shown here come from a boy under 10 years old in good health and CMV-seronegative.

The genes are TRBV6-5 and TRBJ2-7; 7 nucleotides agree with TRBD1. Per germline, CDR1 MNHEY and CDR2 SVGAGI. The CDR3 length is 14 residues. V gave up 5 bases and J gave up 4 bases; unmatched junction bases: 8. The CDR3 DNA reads TGTGCCAGCAGTAACCGACAGGGTGGGTACGAGCAGTACTTC. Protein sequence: CASSNRQGGYEQYF.

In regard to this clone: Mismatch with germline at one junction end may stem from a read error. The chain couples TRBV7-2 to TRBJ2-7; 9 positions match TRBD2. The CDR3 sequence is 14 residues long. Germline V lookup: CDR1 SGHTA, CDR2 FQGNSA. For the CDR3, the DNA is TGTGCCAGCAGCGTAGCGGGAGCCCGATACGAGCAGTACTTC. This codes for CASSVAGARYEQYF.

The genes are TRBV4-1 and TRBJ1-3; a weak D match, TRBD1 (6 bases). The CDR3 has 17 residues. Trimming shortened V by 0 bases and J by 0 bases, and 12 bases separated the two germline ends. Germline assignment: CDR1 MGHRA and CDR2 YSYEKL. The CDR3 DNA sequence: TGCGCCAGCAGCCAAGAAGGGGGGGGAGGCTCTGGAAACACCATATATTTT. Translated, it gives CASSQEGGGGSGNTIYF.

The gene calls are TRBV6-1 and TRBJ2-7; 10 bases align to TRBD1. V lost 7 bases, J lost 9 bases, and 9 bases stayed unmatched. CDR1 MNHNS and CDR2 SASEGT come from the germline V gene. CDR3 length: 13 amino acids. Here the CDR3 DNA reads TGTGCCAGCAAGGGGACAGGGGTGTTGAGGCAGTACTTC. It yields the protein CASKGTGVLRQYF.

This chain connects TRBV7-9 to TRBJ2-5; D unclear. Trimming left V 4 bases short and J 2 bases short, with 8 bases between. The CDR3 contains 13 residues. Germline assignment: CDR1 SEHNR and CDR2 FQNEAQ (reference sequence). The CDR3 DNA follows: TGTGCCAGCAGCTCCCCAGGACAAGAGACCCAGTACTTC. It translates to CASSSPGQETQYF.

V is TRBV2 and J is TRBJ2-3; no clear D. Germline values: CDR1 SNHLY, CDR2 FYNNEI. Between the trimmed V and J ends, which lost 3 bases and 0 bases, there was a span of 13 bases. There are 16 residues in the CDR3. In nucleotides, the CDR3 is TGTGCCAGCAGTGAGTTTGCGGTTACTAGCACAGATACGCAGTATTTT. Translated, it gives CASSEFAVTSTDTQYF.

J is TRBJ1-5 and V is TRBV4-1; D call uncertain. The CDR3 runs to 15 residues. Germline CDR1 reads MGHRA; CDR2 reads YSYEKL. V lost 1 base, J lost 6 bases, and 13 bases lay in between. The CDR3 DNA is TGCGCCAGCAGCCAAGTTGCGGGGATTAGTCAGCCCCAGCATTTT. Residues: CASSQVAGISQPQHF.